Reported below is one TCR beta chain. The antigen remains unidentified. The sample belongs to a study of CD8 T cells in ankylosing spondylitis. Study findings and constraints: In ankylosing spondylitis blood, a motif of seven to nine highly homologous TCR beta variants appeared characteristic.

TCRdb reprocessed the 5' RACE reads with MiXCR, giving one entry per CDR3 protein. This sample has hundreds of thousands of distinct CDR3 sequences; 17% occur once, and the top ten carry 1%. Trimming cost V 7 bases and J 2 bases, with 21 bases left between them. Germline CDR1 is MNHNS and CDR2 is SASEGT. CDR3 length: 17 amino acids. The sample taken for sequencing was blood, either unsorted or a sorted T cell fraction (not recorded which). The chain couples TRBV6-1 to TRBJ1-5; maybe TRBD1 (6 bases). The receptor comes from a male donor with ankylosing spondylitis. The CDR3 sequence is CASTSHGGGFGNQPQHF. The CDR3 DNA follows: TGTGCCAGCACCTCCCACGGGGGGGGCTTTGGCAATCAGCCCCAGCATTTT.